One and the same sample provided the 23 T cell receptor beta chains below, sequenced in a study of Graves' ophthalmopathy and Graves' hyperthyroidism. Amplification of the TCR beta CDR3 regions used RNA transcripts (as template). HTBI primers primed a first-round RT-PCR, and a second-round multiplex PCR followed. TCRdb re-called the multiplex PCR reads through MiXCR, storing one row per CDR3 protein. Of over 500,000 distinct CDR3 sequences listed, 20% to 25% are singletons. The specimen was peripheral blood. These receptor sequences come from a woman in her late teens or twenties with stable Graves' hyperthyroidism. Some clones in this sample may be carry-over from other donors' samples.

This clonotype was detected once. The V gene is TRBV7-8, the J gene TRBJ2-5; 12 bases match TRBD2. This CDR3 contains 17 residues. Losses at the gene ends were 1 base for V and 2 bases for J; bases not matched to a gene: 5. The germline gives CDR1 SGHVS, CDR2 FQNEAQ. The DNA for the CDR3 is TGTGCCAGCAGCTTAGTGTGGCTAGCGGGAGGGCAAGAGACCCAGTACTTC. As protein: CASSLVWLAGGQETQYF.

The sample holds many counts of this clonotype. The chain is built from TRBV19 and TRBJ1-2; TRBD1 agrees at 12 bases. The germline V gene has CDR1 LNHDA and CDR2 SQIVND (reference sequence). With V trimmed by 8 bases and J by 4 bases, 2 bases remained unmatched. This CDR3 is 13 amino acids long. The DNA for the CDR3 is TGTGCCAGTCGGGACAGGGGGCTCTATGGCTACACCTTC. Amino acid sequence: CASRDRGLYGYTF.

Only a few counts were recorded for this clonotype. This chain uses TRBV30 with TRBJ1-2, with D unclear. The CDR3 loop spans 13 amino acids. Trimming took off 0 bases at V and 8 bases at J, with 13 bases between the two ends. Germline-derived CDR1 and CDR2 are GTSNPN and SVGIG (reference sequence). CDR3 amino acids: CAWSVSVPRGYTF. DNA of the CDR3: TGTGCCTGGAGTGTATCGGTTCCGCGAGGCTACACCTTC.

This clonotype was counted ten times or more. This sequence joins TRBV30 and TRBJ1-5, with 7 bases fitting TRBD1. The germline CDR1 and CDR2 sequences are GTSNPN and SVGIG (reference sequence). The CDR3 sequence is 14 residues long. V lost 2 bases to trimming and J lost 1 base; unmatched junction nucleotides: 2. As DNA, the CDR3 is TGTGCCTGGAGTCAGGGGGGGAGCAATCAGCCCCAGCATTTT. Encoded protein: CAWSQGGSNQPQHF.

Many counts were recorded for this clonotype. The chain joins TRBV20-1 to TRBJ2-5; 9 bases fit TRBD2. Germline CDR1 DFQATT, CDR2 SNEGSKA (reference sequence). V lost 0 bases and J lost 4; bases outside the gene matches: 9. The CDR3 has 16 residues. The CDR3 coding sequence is TGCAGTGCTAGAGATCCGAAAGCGGGGGGTCCAGAGACCCAGTACTTC. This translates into CSARDPKAGGPETQYF.

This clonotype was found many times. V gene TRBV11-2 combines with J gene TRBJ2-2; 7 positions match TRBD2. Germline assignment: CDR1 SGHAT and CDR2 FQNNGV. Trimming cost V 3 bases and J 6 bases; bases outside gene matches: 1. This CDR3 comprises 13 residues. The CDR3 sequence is CASSFGLAGELFF. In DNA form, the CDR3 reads TGTGCCAGCAGCTTTGGACTAGCCGGGGAGCTGTTTTTT. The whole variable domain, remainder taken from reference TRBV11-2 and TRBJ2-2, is EAGVAQSPRYKIIEKRQSVAFWCNPISGHATLYWYQQILGQGPKLLIQFQNNGVVDDSQLPKDRFSAERLKGVDSTLKIQPAKLEDSAVYLCASSFGLAGELFFGEGSRLTVL.

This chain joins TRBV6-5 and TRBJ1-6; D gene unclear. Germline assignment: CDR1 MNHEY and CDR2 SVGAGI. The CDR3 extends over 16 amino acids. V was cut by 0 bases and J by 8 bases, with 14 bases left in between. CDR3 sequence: CASSYSVAGDHSPLHF. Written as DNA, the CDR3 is TGTGCCAGCAGTTACTCGGTGGCAGGCGATCATTCACCCCTCCACTTT.

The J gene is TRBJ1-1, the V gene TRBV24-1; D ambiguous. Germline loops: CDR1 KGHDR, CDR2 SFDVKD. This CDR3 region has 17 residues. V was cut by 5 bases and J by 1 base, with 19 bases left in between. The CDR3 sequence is CATSAGSDSVKNTEAFF. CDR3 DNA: TGTGCCACCAGTGCCGGGTCGGATTCGGTAAAGAACACTGAAGCTTTCTTT.

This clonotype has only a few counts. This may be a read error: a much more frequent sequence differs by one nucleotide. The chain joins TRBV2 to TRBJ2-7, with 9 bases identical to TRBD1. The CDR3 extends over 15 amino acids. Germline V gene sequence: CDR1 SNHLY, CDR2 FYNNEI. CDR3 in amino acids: CAISEAWDRVSEQYF. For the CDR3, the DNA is TGTGCCATCAGTGAAGCTTGGGACAGGGTCAGCGAGCAGTACTTC. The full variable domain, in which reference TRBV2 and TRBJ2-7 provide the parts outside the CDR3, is EPEVTQTPSHQVTQMGQEVILRCVPISNHLYFYWYRQILGQKVEFLVSFYNNEISEKSEIFDDQFSVERPDGSNFTLKIRSTKLEDSAMYFCAISEAWDRVSEQYFGPGTRLTVT.

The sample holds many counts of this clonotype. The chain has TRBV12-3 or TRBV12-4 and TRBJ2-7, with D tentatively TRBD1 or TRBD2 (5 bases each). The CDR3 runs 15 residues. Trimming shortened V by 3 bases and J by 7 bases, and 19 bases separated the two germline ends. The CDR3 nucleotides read TGTGCCAGCAGTTTGAGGGCGAAAGGGGTAGGGGAGCAGTACTTC. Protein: CASSLRAKGVGEQYF.

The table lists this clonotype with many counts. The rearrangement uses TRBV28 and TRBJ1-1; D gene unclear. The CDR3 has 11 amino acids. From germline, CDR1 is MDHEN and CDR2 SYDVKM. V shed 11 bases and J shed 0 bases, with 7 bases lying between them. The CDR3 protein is CACGVNTEAFF. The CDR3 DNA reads TGTGCCTGCGGGGTGAACACTGAAGCTTTCTTT. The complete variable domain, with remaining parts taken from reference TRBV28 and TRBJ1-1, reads DVKVTQSSRYLVKRTGEKVFLECVQDMDHENMFWYRQDPGLGLRLIYFSYDVKMKEKGDIPEGYSVSREKKERFSLILESASTNQTSMYLCACGVNTEAFFGQGTRLTVV.

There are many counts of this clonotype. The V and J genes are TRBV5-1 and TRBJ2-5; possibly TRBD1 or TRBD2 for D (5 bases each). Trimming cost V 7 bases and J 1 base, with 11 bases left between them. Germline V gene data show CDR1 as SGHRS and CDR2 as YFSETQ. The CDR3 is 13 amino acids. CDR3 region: CASVGRTQETQYF. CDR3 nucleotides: TGCGCCAGCGTGGGACGGACCCAAGAGACCCAGTACTTC.

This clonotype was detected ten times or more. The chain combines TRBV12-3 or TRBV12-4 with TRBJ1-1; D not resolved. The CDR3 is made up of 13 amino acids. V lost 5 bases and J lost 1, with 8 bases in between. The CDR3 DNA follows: TGTGCCAGCAGTCCAAATCCGAACACTGAAGCTTTCTTT. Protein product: CASSPNPNTEAFF.

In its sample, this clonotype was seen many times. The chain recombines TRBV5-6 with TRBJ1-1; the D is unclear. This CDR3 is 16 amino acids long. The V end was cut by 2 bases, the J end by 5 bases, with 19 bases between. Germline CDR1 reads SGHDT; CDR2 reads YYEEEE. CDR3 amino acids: CASSFSWAHRGTEAFF. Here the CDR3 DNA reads TGTGCCAGCAGCTTTAGTTGGGCACATCGGGGTACTGAAGCTTTCTTT. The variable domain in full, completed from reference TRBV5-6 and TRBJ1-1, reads DAGVTQSPTHLIKTRGQQVTLRCSPKSGHDTVSWYQQALGQGPQFIFQYYEEEERQRGNFPDRFSGHQFPNYSSELNVNALLLGDSALYLCASSFSWAHRGTEAFFGQGTRLTVV.

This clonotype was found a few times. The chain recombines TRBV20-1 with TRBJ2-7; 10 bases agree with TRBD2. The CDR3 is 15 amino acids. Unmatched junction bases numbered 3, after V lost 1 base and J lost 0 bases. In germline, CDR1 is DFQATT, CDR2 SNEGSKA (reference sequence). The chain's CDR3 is CSARGLAGVSYEQYF. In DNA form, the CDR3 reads TGCAGTGCTAGAGGCCTAGCGGGGGTCTCCTACGAGCAGTACTTC.

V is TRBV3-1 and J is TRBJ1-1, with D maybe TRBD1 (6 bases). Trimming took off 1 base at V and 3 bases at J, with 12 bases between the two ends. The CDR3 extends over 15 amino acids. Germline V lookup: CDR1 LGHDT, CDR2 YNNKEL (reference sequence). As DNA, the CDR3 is TGTGCCAGCAGCCAAGGACAGGTGTTTGACACTGAAGCTTTCTTT. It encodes CASSQGQVFDTEAFF. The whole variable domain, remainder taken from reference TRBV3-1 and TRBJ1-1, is DTAVSQTPKYLVTQMGNDKSIKCEQNLGHDTMYWYKQDSKKFLKIMFSYNNKELIINETVPNRFSPKSPDKAHLNLHINSLELGDSAVYFCASSQGQVFDTEAFFGQGTRLTVV.

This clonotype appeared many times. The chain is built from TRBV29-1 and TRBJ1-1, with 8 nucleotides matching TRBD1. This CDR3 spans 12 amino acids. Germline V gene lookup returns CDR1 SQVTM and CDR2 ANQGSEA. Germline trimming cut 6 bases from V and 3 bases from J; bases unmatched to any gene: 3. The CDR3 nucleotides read TGCAGCGTCGGACAGGGCCACACTGAAGCTTTCTTT. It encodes CSVGQGHTEAFF.

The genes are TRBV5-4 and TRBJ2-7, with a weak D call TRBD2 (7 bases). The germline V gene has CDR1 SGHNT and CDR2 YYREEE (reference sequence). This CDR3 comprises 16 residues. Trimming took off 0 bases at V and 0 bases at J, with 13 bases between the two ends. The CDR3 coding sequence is TGTGCCAGCAGCTTGGAAGGCGGGGGCCTCTCCTACGAGCAGTACTTC. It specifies CASSLEGGGLSYEQYF.

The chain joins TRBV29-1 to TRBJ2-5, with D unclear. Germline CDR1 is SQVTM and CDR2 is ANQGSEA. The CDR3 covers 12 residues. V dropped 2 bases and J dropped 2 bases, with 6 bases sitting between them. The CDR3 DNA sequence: TGCAGCGTTGAAAAACAACAAGAGACCCAGTACTTC. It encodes CSVEKQQETQYF.

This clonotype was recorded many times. As DNA, the CDR3 is TGCGCCAGCAGAGCAACAGGGTTTGGTCAGCCCCAGCATTTT. Amino acids: CASRATGFGQPQHF. The gene calls are TRBV4-1 and TRBJ1-5, with D possibly matching TRBD1 (6 bases). CDR1 MGHRA and CDR2 YSYEKL come from the germline V gene. Trimming left V 6 bases short and J 6 bases short, with 15 bases between. CDR3 size: 14 residues.

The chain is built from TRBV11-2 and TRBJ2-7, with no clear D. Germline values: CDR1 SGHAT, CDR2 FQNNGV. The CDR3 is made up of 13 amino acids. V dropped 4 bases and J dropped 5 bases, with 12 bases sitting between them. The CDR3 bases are TGTGCCAGCAGCTCATCCAGGTTGAACGAGCAGTACTTC. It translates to CASSSSRLNEQYF.

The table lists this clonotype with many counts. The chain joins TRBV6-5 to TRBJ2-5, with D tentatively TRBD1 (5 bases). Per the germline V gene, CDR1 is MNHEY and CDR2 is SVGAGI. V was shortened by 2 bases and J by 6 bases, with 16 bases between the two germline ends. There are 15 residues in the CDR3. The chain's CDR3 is CASSYGGALSKTQYF. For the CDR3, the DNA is TGTGCCAGCAGTTACGGTGGGGCGCTTTCAAAGACCCAGTACTTC.

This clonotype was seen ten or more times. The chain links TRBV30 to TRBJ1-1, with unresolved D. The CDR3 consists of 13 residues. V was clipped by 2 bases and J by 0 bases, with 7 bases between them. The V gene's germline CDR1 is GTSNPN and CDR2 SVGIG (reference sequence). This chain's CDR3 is CAWSSTMNTEAFF. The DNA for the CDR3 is TGTGCCTGGAGTTCCACCATGAACACTGAAGCTTTCTTT.